The text below deals with one TCR beta chain. The CDR3 loop spans 14 amino acids. CDR1 is MDHEN, CDR2 SYDVKM, per germline. V was trimmed by 7 bases and J by 4 bases, leaving 16 bases between them. This entry belongs to a study of blood T cell repertoires in COVID-19. Study context: Acute-phase and convalescent COVID-19 samples originated in the United States, Italy and Spain. Sample material is recorded as cDNA or gDNA derived from T cells, B-cell-depleted T cells, or PBMCs.

Clones were read by immunoSEQ multiplex PCR, and TCRdb kept only the in-frame ones, dropping some. The sample has approximately 150,000 clones, roughly 89% seen once. Sequenced input: peripheral blood. This chain links TRBV28 with TRBJ1-1; weak D call: TRBD1 (6 bases). The TCR sequence derives from a woman aged 55 to 70 who had recovered from COVID-19. CDR3 amino acids: CASTTGPRVTEAFF. DNA for the CDR3: TGTGCCAGCACCACAGGGCCAAGAGTCACTGAAGCTTTCTTT.